The 20 T cell receptor beta chains presented below share a single source sample, sequenced in a study of T cells after yellow fever vaccination. Each CDR3 protein is one row after TCRdb ran MiXCR on the 5' RACE reads. The sample contains 400,000 or so distinct CDR3 sequences, around a sixth of which appear only once. Here the sequenced sample was PBMCs, taken before the yellow fever booster vaccination. Receptors were obtained from a man aged 18 to 35 who received the YFV17D yellow fever vaccine.

This clonotype showed up just a few times. The chain employs TRBV7-2 and TRBJ2-2; TRBD1 aligns across 8 bases. Germline V CDR1 and CDR2: SGHTA, FQGNSA. The ends lost 6 bases at V and 5 bases at J; junction bases unmatched: 8. The CDR3 covers 15 residues. Here the CDR3 DNA reads TGTGCCAGCAGAACCCAGGGGGCTGTAACCGGGGAGCTGTTTTTT. It translates to CASRTQGAVTGELFF.

In its sample, this clonotype was seen a few times. The chain has TRBV12-3 or TRBV12-4 and TRBJ1-2; D is unclear. The CDR3 is 12 amino acids. V was pared by 6 bases and J by 2 bases, with 7 bases between. Here the CDR3 DNA reads TGTGCCAGCAGGGATGGGAACTATGGCTACACCTTC. It codes for CASRDGNYGYTF.

The chain links TRBV4-2 to TRBJ2-1, with 10 nucleotides matching TRBD2. Losses at the gene ends were 4 bases for V and 4 bases for J; bases not matched to a gene: 4. This CDR3 is 15 amino acids long. Germline V lookup: CDR1 LGHNA, CDR2 YNFKEQ. CDR3: CASSRETSGYNEQFF. CDR3 in DNA: TGTGCCAGCAGCCGGGAGACTAGCGGGTACAATGAGCAGTTCTTC.

This clonotype was picked up many times. The chain links TRBV4-1 to TRBJ1-5, with TRBD1 identical over 9 bases. Germline V gene lookup returns CDR1 MGHRA and CDR2 YSYEKL. Losses at the gene ends were 1 base for V and 7 bases for J; bases not matched to a gene: 8. CDR3 length: 16 amino acids. The CDR3 loop reads CASSQGPTGGWQPQHF. The CDR3 nucleotides read TGCGCCAGCAGCCAAGGCCCCACAGGGGGCTGGCAGCCCCAGCATTTT.

V and J are TRBV4-3 and TRBJ2-2, with D uncertain. Germline CDR1 and CDR2: LGHNA and YSLEER. Trimming took 0 bases from V and 5 from J, leaving 13 bases between them. This CDR3 is 16 amino acids long. Here the CDR3 DNA reads TGCGCCAGCAGCCAAGATCCCCTGTCGAGGACCGGGGAGCTGTTTTTT. It is translated as CASSQDPLSRTGELFF.

The J gene is TRBJ2-7, the V gene TRBV18; a weak D match, TRBD2 (6 bases). V lost 4 bases and J lost 4, with 11 bases in between. Germline CDR1 reads KGHSH; CDR2 reads LQKENI. The CDR3 is made up of 13 amino acids. CDR3 nucleotide sequence: TGTGCCAGCTCACGCCCCGGAGGGTACGAGCAGTACGTC. Translated, it gives CASSRPGGYEQYV.

This clonotype was counted between two and nine times. The chain has TRBV12-3 or TRBV12-4 and TRBJ1-1; D unresolved. The CDR3 covers 14 residues. The V and J ends lost 2 bases and 0 bases respectively, with 7 bases between them. The CDR3 sequence is CASSLSRLNTEAFF. CDR3 DNA: TGTGCCAGCAGTTTAAGCAGGTTGAACACTGAAGCTTTCTTT.

The rearrangement uses TRBV27 and TRBJ2-3, with D perhaps assigned TRBD1 or TRBD2 (5 bases each). Germline loops: CDR1 MNHEY, CDR2 SMNVEV (reference sequence). Trimming took 5 bases from V and 6 from J, leaving 15 bases between them. There are 14 residues in the CDR3. CDR3 residues: CASSPGTNRDTQYF. The CDR3 DNA is TGTGCCAGCAGTCCGGGGACGAACCGGGATACGCAGTATTTT.

The gene calls are TRBV10-3 and TRBJ2-2; 11 bases are shared with TRBD2. The J segment lost 2 bases and the V segment lost 8 bases, leaving 7 bases of the junction unmatched. The CDR3 sequence is 16 residues long. Per the germline V gene, CDR1 is ENHRY and CDR2 is SYGVKD. The CDR3 DNA reads as TGTGCCATCCGAGGGGGACTAGCGGTTAACACCGGGGAGCTGTTTTTT. Translating it yields CAIRGGLAVNTGELFF.

The chain links TRBV29-1 to TRBJ1-5; a weak D match, TRBD1 (6 bases). The CDR3 runs to 14 residues. Deletions cut 6 bases from V and 7 bases from J, with 19 bases between. Germline V gene lookup returns CDR1 SQVTM and CDR2 ANQGSEA. The CDR3 nucleotides read TGCAGCGTCGGAACAGGGTTGCGAGGCCAGCCCCAGCATTTT. This translates into CSVGTGLRGQPQHF.

Only a few counts were recorded for this clonotype. The gene calls are TRBV7-9 and TRBJ1-2; D possibly corresponds to TRBD1 (5 bases). Germline loops: CDR1 SEHNR, CDR2 FQNEAQ (reference sequence). The germline V and J ends were trimmed by 2 bases and 8 bases, with 9 bases remaining between them. CDR3 length equals 12 residues. CDR3 coding DNA: TGTGCCAGCAGCTTAACGGGGGTCGGCTACACCTTC. Translating it yields CASSLTGVGYTF.

This chain connects TRBV28 to TRBJ1-4, with D possibly being TRBD1 (5 bases). Trimming shortened V by 5 bases and J by 7 bases, and 14 bases separated the two germline ends. CDR3 length: 14 amino acids. Germline CDR1 and CDR2: MDHEN and SYDVKM. The CDR3 DNA is TGTGCCAGCAGTGGCGACAGCCTTGGTGAAAAACTGTTTTTT. This codes for CASSGDSLGEKLFF.

The chain combines TRBV5-1 with TRBJ2-7; D is perhaps TRBD2 (5 bases). CDR1 and CDR2 (germline): SGHRS, YFSETQ. V was shortened by 7 bases and J by 0 bases, with 17 bases between the two germline ends. The CDR3 length is 15 residues. The CDR3 DNA reads TGCGCCAGCGCTCGGCGGGCAGCCCCCTCCTACGAGCAGTACTTC. The encoded protein is CASARRAAPSYEQYF.

This chain connects TRBV15 to TRBJ1-2; D ambiguous. Germline values: CDR1 LNHNV, CDR2 YYDKDF (reference sequence). Trimming stripped 1 base from V and 2 bases from J, with 8 bases between. The CDR3 has 14 amino acids. The CDR3 loop is CATSRALGNYGYTF. Written as DNA, the CDR3 is TGTGCCACCAGCAGAGCGTTGGGGAACTATGGCTACACCTTC. Variable domain in full (rest from reference TRBV15 and TRBJ1-2): DAMVIQNPRYQVTQFGKPVTLSCSQTLNHNVMYWYQQKSSQAPKLLFHYYDKDFNNEADTPDNFQSRRPNTSFCFLDIRSPGLGDTAMYLCATSRALGNYGYTFGSGTRLTVV.

This clonotype was seen at least ten times. The CDR3 here is CASSLQGAQETQYF. The CDR3 bases are TGTGCCAGCAGCTTACAGGGGGCCCAAGAGACCCAGTACTTC. The chain combines TRBV5-4 with TRBJ2-5; 9 nucleotides line up with TRBD1. The CDR3 has 14 residues. J lost 1 base, V lost 2 bases, and 0 bases had no gene match. Germline V gene data show CDR1 as SGHNT and CDR2 as YYREEE (reference sequence).

This clonotype was observed at least ten times. The chain links TRBV6-1 to TRBJ2-1; D possibly corresponds to TRBD2 (6 bases). Germline CDR1 reads MNHNS; CDR2 reads SASEGT. V lost 6 bases to trimming and J lost 5 bases, with 20 bases between them. This CDR3 is built from 16 residues. Here the CDR3 DNA reads TGTGCCAGCAGACTCGGGTCGGGACGGGGGAACAATGAGCAGTTCTTC. Amino acids: CASRLGSGRGNNEQFF.

This clonotype was observed a few times. This chain uses TRBV19 with TRBJ2-1; no definite D call. V lost 3 bases, J lost 8 bases, and 8 bases lay in between. CDR1 is LNHDA, CDR2 SQIVND, per germline (reference sequence). The CDR3 contains 12 residues. The CDR3 sequence: CASSISSYEQFF. The CDR3 nucleotides read TGTGCCAGTAGTATTAGTAGTTATGAGCAGTTCTTC.

This clonotype came up a few times. V and J are TRBV9 and TRBJ2-7; weak D call: TRBD2 (7 bases). The V gene's germline CDR1 is SGDLS and CDR2 YYNGEE. The V end lost 3 bases, the J end lost 7 bases, and 17 bases lay between the germline ends. The CDR3 has 14 amino acids. The CDR3 is CASSEGGDQGEQYV. CDR3 coding DNA: TGTGCCAGCAGCGAAGGGGGGGATCAGGGTGAGCAGTACGTC.

This clonotype turned up a few times. The chain couples TRBV7-3 to TRBJ2-1; a weak D match, TRBD2 (5 bases). Germline-derived CDR1 and CDR2 are SGHTA and FQGTGA. CDR3 size: 13 residues. V was trimmed by 5 bases and J by 7 bases, leaving 12 bases between them. CDR3 protein: CASSTGSGNEQFF. The CDR3 nucleotides read TGTGCCAGCAGCACCGGGTCGGGGAATGAGCAGTTCTTC.

This clonotype was observed at least ten times. The V gene is TRBV7-7, the J gene TRBJ2-5, with D tentatively TRBD1 (6 bases). Germline CDR1 reads SSHAT; CDR2 reads FNYEAQ (reference sequence). V lost 5 bases and J 1 base, leaving 11 bases between the germline ends. CDR3 length equals 14 residues. In DNA form, the CDR3 reads TGTGCCAGCAGCAACGGACAGAGCCAAGAGACCCAGTACTTC. Translating it yields CASSNGQSQETQYF.